This TCR beta chain derives from a study of PD-L1 blockade in urothelial cancer. Whole-study context: Analysis of the blood was performed 3 weeks (second dose) and 6 weeks after treatment start. Specimens of blood held a median count of about 140,000 T cells.

Repertoires were generated with immunoSEQ multiplex PCR, while TCRdb's copy carries only in-frame clones and drops some. The repertoire consists of approximately 24,000 clones, with around 88% occurring once and the leading ten covering approximately 3%. The CDR3 consists of 18 residues. In germline, CDR1 is GTSNPN, CDR2 SVGIG (reference sequence). Trimming removed 1 base from V and 2 bases from J; junction bases left unmatched: 10. This chain uses TRBV30 with TRBJ1-5; 11 positions agree with TRBD1. This TCR was sampled from a man aged 50 to 60 with urothelial cancer. Sample: PBMCs, taken around atezolizumab (anti-PD-L1) treatment. CDR3 nucleotides: TGTGCCTGGAGTGAGGACAGGGGGCGCGTCATGGGCAATCAGCCCCAGCATTTT. The encoded protein is CAWSEDRGRVMGNQPQHF.